This TCR beta chain emerged from a study of HIV-infected patients and healthy controls. No cell fractionation was done, so the repertoire covers all unsorted peripheral blood T cells. This clonotype has a count of ten or more. Reverse transcription used approximately 500 ng RNA and constant-region primers for alpha and beta. Separate chain-specific third strand synthesis with multiplexing indices produced the alpha and beta libraries. TCRdb re-called the 5' RACE reads through MiXCR, storing one row per CDR3 protein. The sample has around 21,000 distinct CDR3 sequences, 8% to 10% seen once. V trimming: 4 bases; J trimming: 3 bases; junction bases outside the gene matches: 6. CDR3 length: 15 residues. CDR1 is SEHNR, CDR2 FQNEAQ, per germline (reference sequence).

Source material: blood. This TCR derives from an adult in good health. This chain connects TRBV7-9 to TRBJ1-5; 7 bases are a match to TRBD1. The CDR3 spells CASSSGGLDNQPQHF. The CDR3 DNA sequence: TGTGCCAGCAGCTCAGGGGGTCTGGACAATCAGCCCCAGCATTTT. Full variable domain (rest looked up from reference TRBV7-9 and TRBJ1-5): DTGVSQNPRHKITKRGQNVTFRCDPISEHNRLYWYRQTLGQGPEFLTYFQNEAQLEKSRLLSDRFSAERPKGSFSTLEIQRTEQGDSAMYLCASSSGGLDNQPQHFGDGTRLSIL.